Here is one T cell receptor beta chain with its context. Its matching antigen is unknown. Per germline, CDR1 MNHEY and CDR2 SVGAGI. The V gene lost 9 bases and the J gene lost 1 base, with 12 bases spanning the gap. The CDR3 loop spans 13 amino acids. These data originate in a study of shared clonotypes between healthy human individuals. Overall study context: Three plates were used per donor for CD4 naive, three for CD4 memory, two for CD8 naive and one for CD8 memory. The study, taken as a whole, reports: The study found lower generation probabilities in non-shared clonotypes than in those shared by all four donors.

The naive CD8 population came from CD45RO-negative cells selected for CCR7, without terminally differentiated effector memory CD45RA+ cells. Several immunoSEQ plates held equal portions of the genomic DNA taken from each subset. Per the original methods: For the immunoSEQ data, sequences were junction-only without quality scores, so filtering differed. Sequenced by immunoSEQ multiplex PCR; TCRdb stores in-frame clones only, minus some. V, J and clone size reflect that table, while D and trimming were determined from the DNA. This sample has 2 million to 2.5 million clones, with just under 95% found just once.

This chain connects TRBV6-5 to TRBJ1-1; D is unresolved. The clonotype originates from a young man in good health. The sequenced sample consisted of naive CD8+ T cells sorted from blood. CDR3 in DNA: TGTGCCAGTCGGGAGGGCTGGAACACTGAAGCTTTCTTT. As protein: CASREGWNTEAFF.